This is a list of T cell receptor beta chains from one sample in a study of CD8+CD57+ T cells in acquired aplastic anemia. MiXCR, run by TCRdb on the reads, gives a single entry per CDR3 protein. The sample holds over 150,000 distinct CDR3 sequences, 65% to 75% seen once. The sequencing sample was made of sorted CD4+, CD8+, or CD8+CD57+ T cells (not recorded which) from PBMCs. The receptors were gathered from a human donor with aplastic anemia. Each CDR3 is given without its conserved first and last residue.

V gene,J gene,CDR3 protein
TRBV5-6,TRBJ2-1,ASSSSTSSYNEQF
TRBV2,TRBJ2-5,ASRPGLAAVTQY
TRBV5-5,TRBJ2-5,ASSSGLAGLQETQY
TRBV12-3/TRBV12-4,TRBJ1-1,ASSLRTGNTEAF
TRBV7-2,TRBJ1-1,ASSLESGQGARAF
TRBV5-1,TRBJ2-3,ASSLVGQGTDTQY
TRBV15,TRBJ1-3,ATSKDSSGNTIY
TRBV15,TRBJ2-2,ATSGGTVNTGELF
TRBV7-2,TRBJ2-5,ASSLAEGRETQY
TRBV7-6,TRBJ2-5,ASSSLGGDQETQY
TRBV20-1,TRBJ2-7,SARDVITVVHEQY
TRBV15,TRBJ1-4,ATSRGRAATNEKLF
TRBV15,TRBJ2-1,ATRPSGDYNEQF
TRBV20-1,TRBJ2-1,SARPSGRLGEQF
TRBV15,TRBJ2-5,ATSREGETQY
TRBV25-1,TRBJ2-6,ASRGISGANVLT
TRBV7-8,TRBJ2-1,ASSFNQDYNEQF
TRBV20-1,TRBJ1-6,SATGQSSYNSPLH
TRBV6-2/TRBV6-3,TRBJ2-7,ASDGPDLSYEQY
TRBV7-2,TRBJ1-4,ASSRYPGAQEKLF
TRBV10-1,TRBJ1-4,ASSSGQGMELF
TRBV5-1,TRBJ2-1,ASSLEGNEQF
TRBV20-1,TRBJ2-2,SAPADGELF
TRBV24-1,TRBJ1-2,ATSTRGQGYGYT
TRBV29-1,TRBJ1-2,SVDDKAHYGYT
TRBV7-9,TRBJ1-1,ASSLIGDTEAF
TRBV7-8,TRBJ2-1,ASSTPSGEHNEQF